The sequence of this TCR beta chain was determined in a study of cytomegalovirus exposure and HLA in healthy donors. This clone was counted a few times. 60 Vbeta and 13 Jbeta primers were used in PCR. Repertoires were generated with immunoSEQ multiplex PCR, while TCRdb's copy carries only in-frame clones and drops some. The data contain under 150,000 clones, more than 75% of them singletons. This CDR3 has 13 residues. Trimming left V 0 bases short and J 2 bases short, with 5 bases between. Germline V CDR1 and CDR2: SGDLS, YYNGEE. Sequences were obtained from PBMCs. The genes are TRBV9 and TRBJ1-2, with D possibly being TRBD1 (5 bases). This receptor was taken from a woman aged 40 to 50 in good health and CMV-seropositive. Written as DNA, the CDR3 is TGTGCCAGCAGCGTAGGACAGAACTATGGCTACACCTTC. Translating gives CASSVGQNYGYTF.